This T cell receptor beta chain was captured by sequencing in a study of CD8+CD57+ T cells in acquired aplastic anemia. This clonotype was seen at least ten times. Patients who underwent sequencing had shown CD8+CD57+ cell expansion by flow cytometry. Each of the patients presented with severe acquired aplastic anemia. It was genomic DNA that served as the template for profiling TCR beta VDJ and CDR3. TCRdb fed the reads into MiXCR, producing one record per CDR3 protein. The sample includes hundreds of thousands of distinct CDR3 sequences, approximately 32% of them seen just once. This CDR3 has 15 amino acids. V shed 5 bases and J 2 bases; nucleotides not matched to a gene: 12. Germline values: CDR1 DFQATT, CDR2 SNEGSKA (reference sequence).

The V call is TRBV20-1, the J call TRBJ2-7; 7 nucleotides line up with TRBD2. The sequence was obtained from a human donor with aplastic anemia. The sequenced sample consisted of sorted CD4+, CD8+, or CD8+CD57+ T cells (not recorded which) from PBMCs. As DNA, the CDR3 is TGCAGTGCTCGGCCCCCCGGGACTATTACCTACGAGCAGTACTTC. Translation gives CSARPPGTITYEQYF.